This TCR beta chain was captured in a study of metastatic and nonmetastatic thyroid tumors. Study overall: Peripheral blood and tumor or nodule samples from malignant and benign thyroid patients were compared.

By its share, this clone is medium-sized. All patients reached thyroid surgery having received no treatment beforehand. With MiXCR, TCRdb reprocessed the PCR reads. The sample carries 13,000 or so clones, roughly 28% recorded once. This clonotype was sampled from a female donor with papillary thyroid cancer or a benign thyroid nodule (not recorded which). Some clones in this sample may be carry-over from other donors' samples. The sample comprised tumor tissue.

CDR3 protein: CASRAAGELFF. The DNA of the CDR3 is TGTGCCAGCAGAGCCGCCGGGGAGCTGTTTTTT. This chain connects TRBV2 to TRBJ2-2; the D is unclear. This CDR3 region has 11 residues. From germline, CDR1 is SNHLY and CDR2 FYNNEI. The V and J ends lost 6 bases and 6 bases respectively, with 5 bases between them.